This T cell receptor (beta chain) stems from a study of blood T cell repertoires in COVID-19. Background on the study: The United States, Italy and Spain were the sources of the acute and convalescent COVID-19 samples.

V trimming: 4 bases; J trimming: 5 bases; junction bases outside the gene matches: 12. Per the germline V gene, CDR1 is SGHDT and CDR2 is YYEEEE. This CDR3 comprises 17 residues. Produced via immunoSEQ multiplex PCR; TCRdb's table is partial and in-frame only. In the table there are about 220,000 clones, 85% of which are singletons. This chain connects TRBV5-6 to TRBJ1-1; 12 nucleotides line up with TRBD1. Sequenced input: peripheral blood. This receptor was taken from a woman between 65 and 79 years old with COVID-19, enrolled during active disease. The CDR3 sequence: CASSPKNRDRGLTEAFF. The CDR3 region has the DNA TGTGCCAGCAGCCCAAAAAACCGGGACAGGGGGCTTACTGAAGCTTTCTTT. The complete variable domain, with remaining parts taken from reference TRBV5-6 and TRBJ1-1, reads DAGVTQSPTHLIKTRGQQVTLRCSPKSGHDTVSWYQQALGQGPQFIFQYYEEEERQRGNFPDRFSGHQFPNYSSELNVNALLLGDSALYLCASSPKNRDRGLTEAFFGQGTRLTVV.